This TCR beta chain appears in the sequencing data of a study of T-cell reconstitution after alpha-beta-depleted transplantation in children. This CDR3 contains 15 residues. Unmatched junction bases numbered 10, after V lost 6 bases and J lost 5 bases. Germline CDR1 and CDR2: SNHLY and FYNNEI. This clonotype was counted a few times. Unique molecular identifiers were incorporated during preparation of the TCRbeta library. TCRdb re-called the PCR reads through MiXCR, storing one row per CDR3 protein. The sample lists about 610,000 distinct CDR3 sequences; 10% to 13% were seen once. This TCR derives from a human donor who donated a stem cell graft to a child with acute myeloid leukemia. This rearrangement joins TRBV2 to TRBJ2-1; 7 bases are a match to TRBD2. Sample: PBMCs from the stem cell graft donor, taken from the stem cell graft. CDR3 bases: TGTGCCAGCAGCCTCAGGACTAGTGTAGACAATGAGCAGTTCTTC. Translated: CASSLRTSVDNEQFF.